This record covers a single T cell receptor (beta chain). This sample also contains other DNA sequences that code for the same CDR3. The sample comes from a study of blood T cell repertoires in COVID-19. Across the whole study: Spain, Italy and the United States supplied samples that represented acute and convalescent COVID-19.

The CDR3 has 13 residues. Trimming pared 0 bases from V and 6 bases from J, leaving 6 bases between. Germline CDR1 and CDR2: LGHDT and YNNKEL (reference sequence). Profiling relied on immunoSEQ multiplex PCR, and the TCRdb table lists in-frame clones only, not all of them. Found here are over 120,000 clones, approximately 80% of them singletons; the top ten hold roughly 4.9%. The rearrangement links TRBV3-1 (or the pseudogene TRBV3-2) to TRBJ1-5, with no clear D. Sequencing input: peripheral blood. This TCR came from a human donor in a cohort sampled during active COVID-19. The CDR3 protein is CASSQDLGQPQHF. DNA for the CDR3: TGTGCCAGCAGCCAAGATCTCGGTCAGCCCCAGCATTTT.